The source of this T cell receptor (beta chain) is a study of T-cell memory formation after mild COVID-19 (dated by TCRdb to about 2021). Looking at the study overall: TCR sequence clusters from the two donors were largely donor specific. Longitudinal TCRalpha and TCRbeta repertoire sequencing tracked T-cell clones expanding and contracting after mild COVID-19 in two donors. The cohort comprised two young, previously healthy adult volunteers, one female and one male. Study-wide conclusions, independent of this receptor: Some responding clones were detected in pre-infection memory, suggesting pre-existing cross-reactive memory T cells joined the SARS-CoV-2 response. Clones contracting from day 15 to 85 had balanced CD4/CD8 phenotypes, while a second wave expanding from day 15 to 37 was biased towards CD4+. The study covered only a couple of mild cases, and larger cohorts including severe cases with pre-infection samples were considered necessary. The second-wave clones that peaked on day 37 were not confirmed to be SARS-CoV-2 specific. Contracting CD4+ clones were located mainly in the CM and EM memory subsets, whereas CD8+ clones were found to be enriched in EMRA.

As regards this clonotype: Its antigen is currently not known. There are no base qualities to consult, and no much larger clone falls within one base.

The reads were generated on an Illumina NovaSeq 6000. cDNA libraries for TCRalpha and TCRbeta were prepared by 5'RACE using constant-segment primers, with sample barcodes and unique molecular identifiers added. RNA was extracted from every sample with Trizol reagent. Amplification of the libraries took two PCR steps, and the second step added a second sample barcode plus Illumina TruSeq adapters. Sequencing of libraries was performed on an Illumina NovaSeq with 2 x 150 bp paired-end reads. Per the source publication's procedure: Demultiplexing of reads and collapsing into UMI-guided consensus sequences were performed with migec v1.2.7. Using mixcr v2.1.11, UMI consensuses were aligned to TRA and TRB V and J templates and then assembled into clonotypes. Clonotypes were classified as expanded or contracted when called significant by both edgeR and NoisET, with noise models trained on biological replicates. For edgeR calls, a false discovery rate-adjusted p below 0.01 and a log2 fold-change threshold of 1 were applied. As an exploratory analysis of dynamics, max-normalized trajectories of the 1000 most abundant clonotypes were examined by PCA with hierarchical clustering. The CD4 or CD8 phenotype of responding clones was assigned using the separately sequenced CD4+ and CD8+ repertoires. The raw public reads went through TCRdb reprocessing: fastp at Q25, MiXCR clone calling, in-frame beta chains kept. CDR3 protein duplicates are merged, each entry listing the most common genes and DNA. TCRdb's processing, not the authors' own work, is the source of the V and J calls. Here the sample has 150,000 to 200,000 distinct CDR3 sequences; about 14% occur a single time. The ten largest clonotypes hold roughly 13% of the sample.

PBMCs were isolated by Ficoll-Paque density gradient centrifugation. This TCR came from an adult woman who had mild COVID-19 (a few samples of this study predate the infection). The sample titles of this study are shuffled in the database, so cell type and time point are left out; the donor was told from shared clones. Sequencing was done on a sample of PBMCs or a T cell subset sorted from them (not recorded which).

CDR3 protein: CASMNQAVGYYEQYF. The nucleotide sequence is given as TGTGCCAGCATGAATCAGGCAGTCGGTTACTACGAGCAGTACTTC. The sequence is built from TRBV11-1 and TRBJ2-7, with the D gene not confidently named. V gives up 7 bases and J gives up 3 bases, and the segment between their germline ends measures 19 bases. From the cysteine through the phenylalanine, the CDR3 covers 15 amino acids. Only the CDR3 part of the read is kept: 45 bases, read in frame from the first base. In the germline V gene (reference sequence), CDR1 corresponds to SGHAT and CDR2 to FQDESV.